Reported below is one TCR beta chain. This clonotype showed up many times. Its target antigen remains unknown. Qualities for individual bases were not recorded, and no much larger clone is one base off. This sample was taken from a study of early T cells in non-severe SARS-CoV-2 infection (dated by TCRdb to the early 2020s). Some background on the complete study: Because TCR sequencing was done on bulk RNA from unsorted whole blood, the alpha and beta chains could not be paired.

This was a case-control study nested in a cohort of healthcare workers in London, UK, who had nasopharyngeal swab PCR tests and blood samples taken every week. Healthcare workers were recruited between 23 and 31 March 2020, during the week of the UK lockdown, and were followed weekly for up to roughly 16 weeks. From the cysteine through the phenylalanine, the CDR3 covers 14 amino acids. The only DNA kept is the CDR3, 42 bases in frame from the first base. Per the germline V gene (reference sequence), SGHNT is the CDR1 and YYREEE is the CDR2. Trimming at the junction amounts to 4 bases on V and 6 bases on J, and the germline ends lie 13 bases apart. Libraries were constructed by 5' RACE. The run used a NextSeq 500. The TCR library protocol attached unique molecular identifiers to individual cDNA molecules to correct for sequencing error and PCR bias. Sequencing covered both TCR alpha and beta chains, and within each sample the abundances of alpha and beta sequences were tightly co-correlated. On the study's bioinformatics: Decombinator V4 was used to annotate the V gene, J gene and CDR3 of the TCR sequences. Expanded TCRs were defined as changing significantly between any two time points under a Poisson model with p below 0.0001. TCR abundances were normalised to the total number of TCRs sequenced in each sample and reported as counts per million. TRAV1-2 paired with TRAJ12, TRAJ20 or TRAJ33 defined MAIT TCRs, while TRAV10 paired with TRAJ18 defined iNKT TCRs. A search of VDJdb, accessed on 1 November 2021, was run for TCRs annotated to CMV, EBV and SARS-CoV-2, with TCRs annotated for multiple antigens excluded. The public reads were reanalyzed by TCRdb: fastp trimming at Q25, MiXCR alignment, in-frame beta chains only. Here each entry gathers all rows of one CDR3 protein and keeps the most common genes and DNA. TCRdb assigned the V and J calls; the authors' analysis was not used. This sample has 20,000 to 30,000 distinct CDR3 sequences in its table, and approximately 4.8% of those were observed once. 10% of the sample comes from the top ten.

What the authors observed across the whole study: VDJdb matching was skewed toward anti-spike CD8 responses, so virus-specific expansions were likely underestimated and private and CD4 specificities were missed.

Sequencing input: whole blood. The clonotype was recovered from an adult who was a healthcare worker with PCR-confirmed SARS-CoV-2 infection or an uninfected control (not recorded which). This receptor chain uses TRBV5-4 and TRBJ2-2, with no confident D gene call. The bases read TGTGCCAGCAGCGATCGCGAGGTCTCCGGGGAGCTGTTTTTT. Its protein is CASSDREVSGELFF.